The 28 T cell receptor beta chains presented below share a single source sample, sequenced in a study of control samples from healthy donors and cancer patients. Clones were sequenced by immunoSEQ multiplex PCR, and TCRdb holds only the in-frame ones, with some missing. The table shows around 140,000 clones, with roughly 91% occurring only once. Sequenced input: PBMCs. These receptors all stem from a man aged 45-65 years with head and neck cancer.

The chain employs TRBV11-2 and TRBJ1-1; D unclear. V lost 6 bases and J lost 5, with 10 bases in between. Germline V gene data show CDR1 as SGHAT and CDR2 as FQNNGV. The CDR3 is 12 amino acids. CDR3 in DNA: TGTGCCAGCAGTCTCGTAGGGACTGAAGCTTTCTTT. This encodes CASSLVGTEAFF. Full variable domain (remainder filled in from reference TRBV11-2 and TRBJ1-1): EAGVAQSPRYKIIEKRQSVAFWCNPISGHATLYWYQQILGQGPKLLIQFQNNGVVDDSQLPKDRFSAERLKGVDSTLKIQPAKLEDSAVYLCASSLVGTEAFFGQGTRLTVV.

V is TRBV6-5 and J is TRBJ2-7; 7 positions match TRBD1. This CDR3 has 12 residues. Unmatched junction bases numbered 3, after V lost 8 bases and J lost 2 bases. Germline V gene sequence: CDR1 MNHEY, CDR2 SVGAGI. CDR3 amino acids: CASGDSTYEQYF. CDR3 DNA sequence: TGTGCCAGCGGGGACAGCACCTACGAGCAGTACTTC.

The V and J genes are TRBV6-5 and TRBJ2-2, with D tentatively TRBD1 (6 bases). The germline V and J ends were trimmed by 6 bases and 1 base, with 9 bases remaining between them. The length of the CDR3 is 14 residues. In germline, CDR1 is MNHEY, CDR2 SVGAGI. The CDR3 nucleotides are TGTGCCAGCAGGTCGGGACAGAACACCGGGGAGCTGTTTTTT. Protein: CASRSGQNTGELFF.

This chain connects TRBV19 to TRBJ2-1; D perhaps matches TRBD1 (5 bases). Germline V gives CDR1 LNHDA, CDR2 SQIVND (reference sequence). With 4 bases removed from V and 5 bases from J, the gap between germline ends came to 15 bases. The CDR3 is made up of 15 amino acids. In nucleotides, the CDR3 is TGTGCCAGTAGTAATAGGCAGGGAAACCACAATGAGCAGTTCTTC. The encoded protein is CASSNRQGNHNEQFF.

The V gene is TRBV19, the J gene TRBJ2-1; 8 nucleotides line up with TRBD2. This CDR3 is 14 amino acids long. After removal of 5 bases from V and 8 bases from J, the junction contained 8 bases not matched to a gene. Germline V gene sequence: CDR1 LNHDA, CDR2 SQIVND (reference sequence). CDR3 region: CASSWSSGSHEQFF. In DNA, the CDR3 is TGTGCCAGTAGTTGGTCCAGCGGGAGCCATGAGCAGTTCTTC.

The chain combines TRBV19 with TRBJ2-1; 8 bases agree with TRBD2. CDR1 LNHDA and CDR2 SQIVND come from the germline V gene (reference sequence). J lost 4 bases, V lost 3 bases, and 5 bases had no gene match. The CDR3 has 15 residues. CDR3 nucleotide sequence: TGTGCCAGTAGTATGGGCGGGAGGTCGTACAATGAGCAGTTCTTC. This sequence encodes CASSMGGRSYNEQFF.

The chain recombines TRBV27 with TRBJ1-1; D unclear. This CDR3 has 13 residues. Per the germline V gene, CDR1 is MNHEY and CDR2 is SMNVEV (reference sequence). V gave up 3 bases and J gave up 2 bases, with 7 bases separating them. The CDR3 coding sequence is TGTGCCAGCAGTTTTACAGTAAACACTGAAGCTTTCTTT. It yields the protein CASSFTVNTEAFF.

This rearrangement joins TRBV12-3 or TRBV12-4 to TRBJ2-1, with D hard to call. V gave up 6 bases and J gave up 5 bases, with 8 bases separating them. This CDR3 is 12 amino acids long. The CDR3 coding sequence is TGTGCCAGCAGGACACCCAACAATGAGCAGTTCTTC. Translating gives CASRTPNNEQFF.

This clone was picked up one time. The V gene is TRBV15, the J gene TRBJ1-6; 8 nucleotides match TRBD1. CDR1 is LNHNV and CDR2 is YYDKDF in the germline V gene (reference sequence). V was clipped by 0 bases and J by 7 bases; unmatched bases: 8. This CDR3 region has 17 residues. This CDR3 reads CATSRDYQGASNSPLHF. The CDR3, as DNA: TGTGCCACCAGCAGAGATTATCAGGGGGCCTCGAATTCACCCCTCCACTTT.

The rearrangement links TRBV5-1 to TRBJ2-3; 9 bases map to TRBD1. The ends lost 3 bases at V and 0 bases at J; junction bases unmatched: 2. Germline V gives CDR1 SGHRS, CDR2 YFSETQ. The CDR3 spans 15 residues. Here the CDR3 reads CASSYRGLSTDTQYF. For the CDR3, the DNA is TGCGCCAGCAGCTACAGGGGGCTAAGCACAGATACGCAGTATTTT.

The chain joins TRBV11-2 to TRBJ2-3; D is unclear. The CDR3 extends over 15 amino acids. CDR1 is SGHAT, CDR2 FQNNGV, per germline. V lost 1 base, J lost 0 bases, and 8 bases lay in between. The chain's CDR3 is CASSLAWVSTDTQYF. DNA for the CDR3: TGTGCCAGCAGCTTAGCCTGGGTCAGCACAGATACGCAGTATTTT.

This rearrangement joins TRBV19 to TRBJ1-6; D remains unclear. V was trimmed by 3 bases and J by 8 bases, leaving 8 bases between them. This CDR3 contains 13 residues. Looked up from germline, CDR1 is LNHDA and CDR2 is SQIVND (reference sequence). CDR3 sequence: CASSIEKDSPLHF. The CDR3 region has the DNA TGTGCCAGTAGTATCGAGAAGGATTCACCCCTCCACTTT.

The chain recombines TRBV10-1 with TRBJ2-4; D gene ambiguous. Germline lookup yields CDR1 WNHNN and CDR2 SYGVQD (reference sequence). V gave up 6 bases and J gave up 5 bases, with 11 bases separating them. The CDR3 runs 13 residues. CDR3 amino acids: CASSADHENIQYF. CDR3 sequence (DNA): TGCGCCAGCAGCGCGGATCACGAAAACATTCAGTACTTC.

This chain connects TRBV4-1 to TRBJ1-2, with 7 nucleotides matching TRBD1. Looked up from germline, CDR1 is MGHRA and CDR2 is YSYEKL. The CDR3 extends over 14 amino acids. Unmatched junction bases numbered 5, after V lost 4 bases and J lost 3 bases. Here the CDR3 reads CASSLTGRDYGYTF. CDR3 bases: TGCGCCAGCAGCCTGACAGGGAGGGACTATGGCTACACCTTC.

This clone appeared a single time. The gene calls are TRBV27 and TRBJ1-1; D is possibly TRBD1 (6 bases). The CDR3 runs to 12 residues. Germline assignment: CDR1 MNHEY and CDR2 SMNVEV (reference sequence). V was shortened by 5 bases and J by 5 bases, with 9 bases between the two germline ends. CDR3 in DNA: TGTGCCAGCAGTCTCAGGGGTACTGAAGCTTTCTTT. Translation gives CASSLRGTEAFF.

J is TRBJ2-7 and V is TRBV7-9; no definite D call. Trimming removed 1 base from V and 4 bases from J, with 5 bases in between. The CDR3 covers 12 residues. Germline V gene lookup returns CDR1 SEHNR and CDR2 FQNEAQ (reference sequence). The CDR3 coding sequence is TGTGCCAGCAGCTTAGAGGTATACGAGCAGTACTTC. Its translation: CASSLEVYEQYF.

This chain links TRBV4-1 with TRBJ2-1; 8 nucleotides agree with TRBD2. The CDR3 covers 19 residues. V gave up 1 base and J gave up 5 bases; unmatched junction bases: 16. Germline V gene data show CDR1 as MGHRA and CDR2 as YSYEKL. The CDR3 protein is CASSQVSTRSAGVDNEQFF. In DNA, the CDR3 is TGCGCCAGCAGCCAAGTAAGCACGCGCTCAGCGGGAGTTGACAATGAGCAGTTCTTC.

The chain joins TRBV27 to TRBJ1-1; 7 bases map to TRBD1. Germline V CDR1 and CDR2: MNHEY, SMNVEV (reference sequence). The ends lost 8 bases at V and 2 bases at J; junction bases unmatched: 11. The CDR3 is 15 amino acids. In nucleotides, the CDR3 is TGTGCCAGCCGCTCCGTAGCAGGGGGAAACACTGAAGCTTTCTTT. Translated: CASRSVAGGNTEAFF.

The rearrangement joins TRBV19 to TRBJ2-1; D is possibly TRBD2 (6 bases). CDR1 LNHDA and CDR2 SQIVND come from the germline V gene (reference sequence). V was clipped by 6 bases and J by 12 bases, with 12 bases between them. The CDR3 spans 11 residues. In DNA, the CDR3 is TGTGCCAGTAGAGTCCGGGACTTGCAGTTCTTC. Translating gives CASRVRDLQFF.

This chain connects TRBV3-1 (or the pseudogene TRBV3-2) to TRBJ1-3; unclear D gene. Germline assignment: CDR1 LGHDT and CDR2 YNNKEL (reference sequence). The V end lost 4 bases, the J end lost 4 bases, and 17 bases lay between the germline ends. The CDR3 sequence is 16 residues long. In nucleotides, the CDR3 is TGTGCCAGCAGCCCGCTTGAAGATGTGAGGGGAAACACCATATATTTT. Its protein is CASSPLEDVRGNTIYF.

J is TRBJ1-1 and V is TRBV7-6, with TRBD1 as a possible D gene (5 bases). Germline loops: CDR1 SGHVS, CDR2 FNYEAQ. This CDR3 has 13 amino acids. Trimming took off 0 bases at V and 14 bases at J, with 16 bases between the two ends. The CDR3, as DNA: TGTGCCAGCAGCTTAGCGGGCCGCGGGGGGGTATTCTTT. This gives the protein CASSLAGRGGVFF.

J is TRBJ2-1 and V is TRBV10-2; 10 bases align to TRBD2. Germline values: CDR1 WSHSY, CDR2 SAAADI. The CDR3 runs 15 residues. V lost 3 bases, J lost 7 bases, and 6 bases stayed unmatched. This chain's CDR3 is CASSDASGGANEQFF. Written as DNA, the CDR3 is TGCGCCAGCAGTGATGCGAGCGGGGGGGCAAATGAGCAGTTCTTC.

V gene TRBV5-4 combines with J gene TRBJ1-2; no firm D call. The ends were cut back, 0 bases at V and 4 bases at J, with 16 bases in the middle. This CDR3 region has 16 residues. The germline CDR1 and CDR2 sequences are SGHNT and YYREEE (reference sequence). In DNA, the CDR3 is TGTGCCAGCAGCTTGGGCCGGCCAGCCGTGTCCTATGGCTACACCTTC. Protein: CASSLGRPAVSYGYTF.

This clone showed up just once. This chain joins TRBV5-6 and TRBJ2-5, with D tentatively TRBD1 (6 bases). Trimming stripped 4 bases from V and 4 bases from J, with 17 bases between. There are 15 residues in the CDR3. Germline lookup yields CDR1 SGHDT and CDR2 YYEEEE. The CDR3 spells CASSLLGGGLETQYF. The CDR3 coding sequence is TGTGCCAGCAGCCTTCTTGGGGGCGGGCTAGAGACCCAGTACTTC.

J is TRBJ1-4 and V is TRBV27, with D hard to call. V gave up 3 bases and J gave up 10 bases, with 12 bases separating them. Germline V gene data show CDR1 as MNHEY and CDR2 as SMNVEV (reference sequence). This CDR3 has 13 amino acids. The CDR3 DNA is TGTGCCAGCAGTTTGTTGGGGAAGGGAAAACTGTTTTTT. Protein: CASSLLGKGKLFF.

The rearrangement uses TRBV5-1 and TRBJ2-4; 9 bases map to TRBD2. Germline trimming cut 2 bases from V and 3 bases from J; bases unmatched to any gene: 15. Germline V gives CDR1 SGHRS, CDR2 YFSETQ. The CDR3 runs to 19 residues. The CDR3 is CASSFAPGGGGADKNIQYF. CDR3 nucleotides: TGCGCCAGCAGCTTTGCCCCTGGAGGCGGGGGGGCCGACAAAAACATTCAGTACTTC.

This chain connects TRBV7-2 to TRBJ2-2; 11 bases are a match to TRBD2. The length of the CDR3 is 16 residues. The trim removed 3 bases at V and 1 base at J, leaving 1 base unmatched. CDR1 is SGHTA and CDR2 is FQGNSA in the germline V gene. CDR3 residues: CASSLGTSGNTGELFF. CDR3 DNA sequence: TGTGCCAGCAGCTTGGGGACTAGCGGGAACACCGGGGAGCTGTTTTTT. Using reference TRBV7-2 and TRBJ2-2 for the parts outside the CDR3, the full variable domain is GAGVSQSPSNKVTEKGKDVELRCDPISGHTALYWYRQSLGQGLEFLIYFQGNSAPDKSGLPSDRFSAERTGGSVSTLTIQRTQQEDSAVYLCASSLGTSGNTGELFFGEGSRLTVL.

This rearrangement joins TRBV2 to TRBJ1-4; the D is unclear. The V gene lost 1 base and the J gene lost 0 bases, with 18 bases spanning the gap. There are 19 residues in the CDR3. Germline values: CDR1 SNHLY, CDR2 FYNNEI. CDR3 sequence: CASSEEGSTAQATNEKLFF. The CDR3 region has the DNA TGTGCCAGCAGTGAAGAGGGCAGTACCGCGCAAGCAACTAATGAAAAACTGTTTTTT.